These 14 T cell receptor beta chains share one sample of origin, sequenced in a study of T cell responses to AZD1222 COVID-19 vaccine. Clones were read by immunoSEQ multiplex PCR, and TCRdb kept only the in-frame ones, dropping some. The sample shows around 100,000 clones, just under 95% of them seen only once. Here the sequenced sample was peripheral blood, taken on day 0 of AZD1222 vaccination. These receptor sequences come from an adult in good health.

This chain joins TRBV9 and TRBJ2-1; TRBD2 aligns across 14 bases. After removal of 3 bases from V and 4 bases from J, the junction contained 0 bases not matched to a gene. This CDR3 contains 15 residues. Germline CDR1 is SGDLS and CDR2 is YYNGEE. CDR3: CASSGLAGGYNEQFF. The CDR3 DNA sequence: TGTGCCAGCAGCGGACTAGCGGGAGGGTACAATGAGCAGTTCTTC.

This chain links TRBV6-5 with TRBJ1-6; D is uncertain. There are 15 residues in the CDR3. Germline CDR1 reads MNHEY; CDR2 reads SVGAGI. With 3 bases removed from V and 7 bases from J, the gap between germline ends came to 13 bases. The CDR3 here is CASSYQTGGNSPLHF. For the CDR3, the DNA is TGTGCCAGCAGTTATCAGACGGGAGGGAATTCACCCCTCCACTTT.

V usage is TRBV6-5 and J usage is TRBJ2-2; D ambiguous. V was trimmed by 8 bases and J by 1 base, leaving 11 bases between them. This CDR3 is built from 14 residues. CDR1 MNHEY and CDR2 SVGAGI come from the germline V gene. The CDR3 loop reads CASPPALNTGELFF. In nucleotides, the CDR3 is TGTGCCAGCCCCCCCGCCTTGAACACCGGGGAGCTGTTTTTT.

This clone was counted once. J is TRBJ2-7 and V is TRBV6-5; D may correspond to TRBD1 or TRBD2 (5 bases each). V lost 2 bases, J lost 0 bases, and 11 bases lay in between. The germline V gene has CDR1 MNHEY and CDR2 SVGAGI. This CDR3 comprises 15 residues. The CDR3 nucleotides read TGTGCCAGCAGTTACCCAGGGAGAAACTCCTACGAGCAGTACTTC. Translated, it gives CASSYPGRNSYEQYF.

The chain carries TRBV9 and TRBJ1-2; D gene uncertain. The CDR3 is 15 amino acids. V was trimmed by 0 bases and J by 2 bases, leaving 11 bases between them. The germline V gene encodes CDR1 SGDLS and CDR2 YYNGEE. For the CDR3, the DNA is TGTGCCAGCAGCGTAGCCCCAGGCAGAAACTATGGCTACACCTTC. It is translated as CASSVAPGRNYGYTF.

The chain joins TRBV19 to TRBJ2-1; D gene uncertain. Germline V gene sequence: CDR1 LNHDA, CDR2 SQIVND (reference sequence). V gave up 7 bases and J gave up 7 bases, with 8 bases separating them. The CDR3 totals 11 residues. This CDR3 is CASNSGNEQFF. CDR3 nucleotides: TGTGCCAGTAATTCCGGTAATGAGCAGTTCTTC.

The CDR3 sequence is CSASPGGADTEAFF. For the CDR3, the DNA is TGCAGTGCTAGTCCAGGGGGCGCGGACACTGAAGCTTTCTTT. The V gene is TRBV20-1, the J gene TRBJ1-1, with TRBD1 matching 8 bases. The germline V gene has CDR1 DFQATT and CDR2 SNEGSKA (reference sequence). The CDR3 consists of 14 residues. With 3 bases clipped from V and 3 bases from J, the junction kept 6 bases outside the gene matches.

The chain joins TRBV18 to TRBJ2-2; 7 bases match TRBD1. Trimming at V came to 2 bases and at J to 3 bases, leaving 3 bases not matched to a gene. CDR1 and CDR2 (germline): KGHSH, LQKENI. CDR3 length: 15 amino acids. CDR3 amino acids: CASSPRQGYTGELFF. The CDR3 nucleotides read TGTGCCAGCTCACCAAGACAGGGATACACCGGGGAGCTGTTTTTT.

The gene calls are TRBV30 and TRBJ1-2, with TRBD1 identical over 10 bases. In germline, CDR1 is GTSNPN, CDR2 SVGIG (reference sequence). J lost 5 bases, V lost 3 bases, and 12 bases had no gene match. The CDR3 sequence is 16 residues long. CDR3 coding DNA: TGTGCCTGGAGGGGGACAGGGGCGACGTATCGGTATGGCTACACCTTC. It yields the protein CAWRGTGATYRYGYTF.

This clone was observed once. The V and J genes are TRBV11-2 and TRBJ1-6; D is ambiguous. This CDR3 has 13 residues. Germline V gives CDR1 SGHAT, CDR2 FQNNGV. The V gene lost 6 bases and the J gene lost 3 bases, with 6 bases spanning the gap. CDR3 DNA: TGTGCCAGCAGTACAGACTATAATTCACCCCTCCACTTT. This encodes CASSTDYNSPLHF.

The CDR3 DNA reads as TGCAGTCTCATGGGGCAAGAGACCCAGTACTTC. It specifies CSLMGQETQYF. This chain links TRBV20-1 with TRBJ2-5; D gene unclear. Trimming left V 8 bases short and J 2 bases short, with 9 bases between. The CDR3 loop spans 11 amino acids. CDR1 DFQATT and CDR2 SNEGSKA come from the germline V gene (reference sequence).

J is TRBJ1-1 and V is TRBV5-1; D not certain. The V end lost 0 bases, the J end lost 7 bases, and 4 bases lay between the germline ends. The CDR3 is made up of 11 amino acids. CDR1 is SGHRS, CDR2 YFSETQ, per germline. The CDR3 sequence: CASSLDGEAFF. The DNA of the CDR3 is TGCGCCAGCAGCTTGGACGGTGAAGCTTTCTTT.

The V call is TRBV4-1, the J call TRBJ2-1; unclear D gene. Germline CDR1 is MGHRA and CDR2 is YSYEKL. The CDR3 spans 14 residues. The V end lost 4 bases, the J end lost 7 bases, and 14 bases lay between the germline ends. CDR3 sequence reads: CASSLGSSENEQFF. The CDR3 region has the DNA TGCGCCAGCAGCCTGGGTTCGAGTGAGAATGAGCAGTTCTTC.

V gene TRBV6-5 combines with J gene TRBJ1-4, with D possibly TRBD1 on 5 matching bases. V lost 5 bases, J lost 0 bases, and 10 bases lay in between. This CDR3 is built from 15 residues. Germline CDR1 MNHEY, CDR2 SVGAGI. CDR3: CASSPDRATNEKLFF. CDR3 DNA: TGTGCCAGCAGTCCCGACAGAGCAACTAATGAAAAACTGTTTTTT.